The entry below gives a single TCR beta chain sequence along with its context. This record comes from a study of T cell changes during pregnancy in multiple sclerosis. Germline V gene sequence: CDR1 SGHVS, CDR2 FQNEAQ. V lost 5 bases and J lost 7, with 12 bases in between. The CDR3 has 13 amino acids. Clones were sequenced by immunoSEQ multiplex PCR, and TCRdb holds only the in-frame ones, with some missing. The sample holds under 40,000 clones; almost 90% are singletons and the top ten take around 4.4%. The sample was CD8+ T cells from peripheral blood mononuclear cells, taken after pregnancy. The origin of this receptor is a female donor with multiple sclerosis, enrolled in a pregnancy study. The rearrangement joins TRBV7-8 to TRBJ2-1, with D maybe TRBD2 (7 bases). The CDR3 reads CASSDGGQNEQFF. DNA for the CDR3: TGTGCCAGCAGCGACGGGGGGCAAAATGAGCAGTTCTTC.